The subject of this entry is one TCR beta chain. This clone has a handful of counts. Its specific antigen is unknown. The record has no base qualities; no much larger clone is one base away. The junction carries 12 bases between V and J, which are trimmed by 6 bases and 3 bases respectively. The CDR3, cysteine through phenylalanine, is 14 amino acids long. The only DNA kept is the CDR3, 42 bases in frame from the first base. From a lookup of the germline V gene, CDR1 and CDR2 are SNHLY and FYNNEI. All of the isolated RNA was reverse transcribed with the High Capacity cDNA Reverse Transcription Kit, so expressed TCRB transcripts were sequenced. Deep immunoSEQ sequencing was performed on naive, central memory and regulatory T cell samples, with an average of roughly 3.5 million total reads per sample. Sorted cells were lysed in RLT buffer and RNA was extracted with DNase-treated RNeasy Micro or Mini kits, depending on cell number. Each cell subset was processed separately to prevent cross-contamination, with patient and healthy donor samples processed together. The immunoSEQ multiplex PCR was used to amplify TCRB sequences from cDNA, generating 87-bp fragments that spanned the CDR3 region. The amplicons were sequenced using the Illumina HiSeq platform. The authors' analysis ran thus. Synthetic template baselines were used to correct PCR bias computationally, reads within Hamming distance 2 were collapsed together, and singletons that could not be merged were discarded. By aligning reads against IMGT, V, D and J genes, CDR3 length, and insertions or deletions at six rearrangement sites were assigned. Clonotype counts were normalized to sorted cell number within each subset before computing true diversity and Gini coefficients with the tcR R package. The overlap coefficient, calculated on TCRB nucleotide sequences, was used to quantify repertoire sharing. Out-of-frame TCRB sequences from naive cells were analyzed to stand in for the pre-selection repertoire. In TCRdb, the immuneACCESS table is reduced to in-frame sequences with V and J assigned. These tables do not hold every clone; where another copy was compared, an unresolved V gene accounts for under half, and the others remain unexplained. V, J and clone size are those of that table, while D and trimming were read from the DNA. The sample has a few hundred thousand clones on record, 11% of them singletons. In total, the top ten clones hold more than 0.015% of the sample.

This entry is derived from a study of beta chain features in type 1 diabetes (dated 2018 in TCRdb). About the study as a whole: No differences in mean age, gender distribution, total cell number or subset yield were found between patients and healthy donors. Regulatory and stem cell-like memory subsets were isolated from only 8 patients and 8 healthy donors, whereas naive and central memory subsets came from all 30 or so donors. In the study, recently diagnosed type 1 diabetes patients and matched healthy donors were compared on the TCRB repertoires of their sorted circulating CD4+ T cell subsets. Across all samples, roughly 110,000,000 sorted cells were examined, and cell number per subset correlated strongly with RNA yield. The full study reports these points: A moderate but significant shortening of TCRB CDR3 length was observed in type 1 diabetes patients in all four CD4+ subsets. Naive, central memory and regulatory TCRB repertoires appeared to be more alike among patients than among healthy donors. Because cDNA rather than genomic DNA was sequenced, highly expressing activated cells could have been over-represented, although no difference in activation and CD3 levels was found between groups. Shorter templates might be favored by PCR, yet because patient and control samples were amplified and corrected together, any such skew would affect both groups equally. HLA sub-analyses involved small numbers of individuals, so any influence of HLA type on TCRB rearrangement remained unresolved. Fewer insertions and more nucleotide deletions at VDJ recombination sites were observed in patients with type 1 diabetes, implying thymic rearrangement abnormalities.

A single peripheral blood draw of around 0.11 L on average was collected from each donor into heparinised tubes. Using a panel that included CD45RO, CCR7, CD25, CD127, CD95 and CD27, naive, central memory, regulatory and stem cell-like memory CD4+ T cells were sorted on a BD FACSAria II. Purity was above 95% for every sorted population. Right away, PBMCs were isolated by Lymphoprep density gradient centrifugation and were stained directly, with no culture step. To minimize batch effects, samples were stained and sorted in pairs, one healthy donor with one patient per experiment. The sequence derives from a woman in her twenties or thirties in good health. The chain employs TRBV2 and TRBJ1-5, and the D gene may be TRBD1, 6 bases matching. The specimen sequenced was naive CD4+ T cells from blood. The cell subset or site label on this specimen signifies: true naive CD4+ T cells. The nucleotide sequence is given as TGTGCCAGCAGAACCGGGACAACCAATCAGCCCCAGCATTTT. It specifies CASRTGTTNQPQHF.